This is a list of T cell receptor beta chains from one sample in a study of blood T cell repertoires in COVID-19. Profiled with immunoSEQ multiplex PCR; TCRdb holds only in-frame clones, not every one. The table lists 200,000 or so clones, 79% of them singletons. The sequencing input was peripheral blood. These receptors were obtained from a man between 60 and 75 years old with active or convalescent COVID-19. CDR3s include the opening cysteine and the closing phenylalanine or tryptophan. Fields, in order: clone size, J gene, D gene, V gene, CDR3 protein, CDR3 DNA. The D gene is left open where the match is weak. Size values are once, few and many counts, or a class for expanded clones, and some rows have none.

clone size: NA; J gene: TRBJ1-1; D gene: NA; V gene: TRBV19; CDR3 protein: CASSSRRTGSSRAFF; CDR3 DNA: TGTGCCAGTAGTTCCCGGCGGACGGGGTCGTCCAGAGCTTTCTTT
clone size: NA; J gene: TRBJ2-1; D gene: NA; V gene: TRBV6-5; CDR3 protein: CASSSHSFAAEQFF; CDR3 DNA: TGTGCCAGCAGTTCACACTCCTTTGCGGCCGAGCAGTTCTTC
clone size: NA; J gene: TRBJ2-7; D gene: TRBD1; V gene: TRBV28; CDR3 protein: CASSNSGTDSYEQYF; CDR3 DNA: TGTGCCAGCAGTAATTCCGGGACAGACTCCTACGAGCAGTACTTC
clone size: once; J gene: TRBJ2-1; D gene: TRBD2; V gene: TRBV5-1; CDR3 protein: CASSLGTSGAYNEQFF; CDR3 DNA: TGCGCCAGCAGCTTGGGGACTAGCGGAGCCTACAATGAGCAGTTCTTC
clone size: NA; J gene: TRBJ1-2; D gene: TRBD1; V gene: TRBV18; CDR3 protein: CASSVRGDGYTF; CDR3 DNA: TGTGCCAGCTCCGTCAGGGGGGATGGCTACACCTTC
clone size: NA; J gene: TRBJ2-1; D gene: NA; V gene: TRBV29-1; CDR3 protein: CSVAILDPAYNEQFF; CDR3 DNA: TGCAGCGTTGCCATATTAGATCCTGCCTACAATGAGCAGTTCTTC
clone size: NA; J gene: TRBJ1-2; D gene: TRBD1; V gene: TRBV7-8; CDR3 protein: CASSSDRFLSYTF; CDR3 DNA: TGTGCCAGCAGCTCGGACAGGTTTCTGAGCTACACCTTC
clone size: NA; J gene: TRBJ2-3; D gene: NA; V gene: TRBV28; CDR3 protein: CASSLEDGTQYF; CDR3 DNA: TGTGCCAGCAGTTTAGAGGATGGTACGCAGTATTTT
clone size: few; J gene: TRBJ2-7; D gene: TRBD2; V gene: TRBV18; CDR3 protein: CASSPQRAGGEQYF; CDR3 DNA: TGTGCCAGCTCACCACAACGCGCCGGGGGGGAGCAGTACTTC
clone size: NA; J gene: TRBJ2-7; D gene: NA; V gene: TRBV11-2; CDR3 protein: CASSLGREGYEQYF; CDR3 DNA: TGTGCCAGCAGCTTAGGCAGGGAAGGGTACGAGCAGTACTTC
clone size: once; J gene: TRBJ2-3; D gene: TRBD2; V gene: TRBV28; CDR3 protein: CASSKEGAGGSGATQYF; CDR3 DNA: TGTGCCAGCAGTAAGGAGGGCGCGGGGGGTTCTGGGGCTACGCAGTATTTT
clone size: NA; J gene: TRBJ1-1; D gene: NA; V gene: TRBV5-1; CDR3 protein: CASRLGGNTEAFF; CDR3 DNA: TGCGCCAGCAGGTTAGGCGGGAACACTGAAGCTTTCTTT
clone size: medium-sized; J gene: TRBJ1-1; D gene: NA; V gene: TRBV3-1/TRBV3-2; CDR3 protein: CASSQGPLDRGTEAFF; CDR3 DNA: TGTGCCAGCAGCCAAGGCCCCTTAGACAGAGGAACTGAAGCTTTCTTT